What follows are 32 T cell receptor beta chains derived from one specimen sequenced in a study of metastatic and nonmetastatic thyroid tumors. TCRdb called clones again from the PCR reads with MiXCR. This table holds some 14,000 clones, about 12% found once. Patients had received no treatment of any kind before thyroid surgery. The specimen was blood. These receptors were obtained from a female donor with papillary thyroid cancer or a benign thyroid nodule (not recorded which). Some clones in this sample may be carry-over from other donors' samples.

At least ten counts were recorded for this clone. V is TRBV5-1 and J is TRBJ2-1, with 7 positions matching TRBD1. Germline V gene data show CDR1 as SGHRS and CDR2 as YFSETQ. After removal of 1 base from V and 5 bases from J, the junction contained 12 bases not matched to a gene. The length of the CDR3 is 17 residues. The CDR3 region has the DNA TGCGCCAGCAGCTTGTCCGGGGCAAGAAGGGGGCACAATGAGCAGTTCTTC. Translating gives CASSLSGARRGHNEQFF.

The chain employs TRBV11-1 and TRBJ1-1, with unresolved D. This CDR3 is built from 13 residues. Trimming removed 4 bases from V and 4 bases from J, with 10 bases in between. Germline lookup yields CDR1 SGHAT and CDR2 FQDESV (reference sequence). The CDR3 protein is CASSYPETTEAFF. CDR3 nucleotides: TGTGCCAGCAGCTACCCAGAGACCACTGAAGCTTTCTTT. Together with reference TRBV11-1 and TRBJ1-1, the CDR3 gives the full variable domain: EAEVAQSPRYKITEKSQAVAFWCDPISGHATLYWYRQILGQGPELLVQFQDESVVDDSQLPKDRFSAERLKGVDSTLKIQPAELGDSAMYLCASSYPETTEAFFGQGTRLTVV.

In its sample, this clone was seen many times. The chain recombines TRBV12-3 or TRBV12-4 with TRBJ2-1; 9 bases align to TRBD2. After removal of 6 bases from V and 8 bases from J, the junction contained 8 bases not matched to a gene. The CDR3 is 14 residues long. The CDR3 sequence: CASSQGTSLYEQFF. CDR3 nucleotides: TGTGCCAGCAGCCAAGGGACTAGCTTGTATGAGCAGTTCTTC.

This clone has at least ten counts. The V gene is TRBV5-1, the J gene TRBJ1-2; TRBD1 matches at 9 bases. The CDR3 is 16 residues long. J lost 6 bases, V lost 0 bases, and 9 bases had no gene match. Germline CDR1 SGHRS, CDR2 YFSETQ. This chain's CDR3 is CASSLGASGTGNGYTF. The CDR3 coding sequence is TGCGCCAGCAGCTTGGGGGCCTCCGGGACAGGGAATGGCTACACCTTC.

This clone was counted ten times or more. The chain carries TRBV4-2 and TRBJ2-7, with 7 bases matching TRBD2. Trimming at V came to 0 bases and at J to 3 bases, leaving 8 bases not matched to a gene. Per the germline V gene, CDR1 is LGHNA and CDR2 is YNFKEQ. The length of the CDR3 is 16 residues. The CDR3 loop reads CASSQDGGGGGYEQYF. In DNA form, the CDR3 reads TGTGCCAGCAGCCAAGATGGGGGTGGCGGGGGCTACGAGCAGTACTTC.

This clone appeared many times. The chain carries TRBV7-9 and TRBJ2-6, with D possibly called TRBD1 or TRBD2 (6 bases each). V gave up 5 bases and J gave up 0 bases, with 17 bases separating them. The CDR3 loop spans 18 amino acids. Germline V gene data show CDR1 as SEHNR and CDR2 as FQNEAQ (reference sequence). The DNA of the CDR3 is TGTGCCAGCAGCCCGCCGGTGGGGGGCCCCTCTGGGGCCAACGTCCTGACTTTC. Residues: CASSPPVGGPSGANVLTF.

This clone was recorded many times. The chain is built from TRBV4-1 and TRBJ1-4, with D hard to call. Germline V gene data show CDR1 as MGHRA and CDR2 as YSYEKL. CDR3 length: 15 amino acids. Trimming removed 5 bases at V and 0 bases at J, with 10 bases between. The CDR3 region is CASSALGATNEKLFF. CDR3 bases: TGCGCCAGCAGCGCCCTCGGAGCAACTAATGAAAAACTGTTTTTT.

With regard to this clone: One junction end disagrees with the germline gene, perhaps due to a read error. The DNA for the CDR3 is TGCGCCAGCAGCTTGGTCTCGACGGCGTCCTATGGCCACACCTTC. Protein: CASSLVSTASYGHTF. The V call is TRBV5-1, the J call TRBJ1-2; D remains ambiguous. Germline CDR1 and CDR2: SGHRS and YFSETQ. This CDR3 comprises 15 residues.

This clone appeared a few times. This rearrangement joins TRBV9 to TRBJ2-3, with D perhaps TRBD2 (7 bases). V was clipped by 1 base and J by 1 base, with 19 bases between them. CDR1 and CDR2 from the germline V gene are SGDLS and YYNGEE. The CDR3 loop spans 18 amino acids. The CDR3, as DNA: TGTGCCAGCAGCGTATATGCCGGAGGCGGGGGCCGCACAGATACGCAGTATTTT. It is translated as CASSVYAGGGGRTDTQYF.

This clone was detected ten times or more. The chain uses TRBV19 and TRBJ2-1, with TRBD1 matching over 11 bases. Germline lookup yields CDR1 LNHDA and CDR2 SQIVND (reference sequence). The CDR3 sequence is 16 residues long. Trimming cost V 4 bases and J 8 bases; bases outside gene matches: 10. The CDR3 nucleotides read TGTGCCAGTAGTACCCACGGACAGGGGGCATACGATGAGCAGTTCTTC. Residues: CASSTHGQGAYDEQFF.

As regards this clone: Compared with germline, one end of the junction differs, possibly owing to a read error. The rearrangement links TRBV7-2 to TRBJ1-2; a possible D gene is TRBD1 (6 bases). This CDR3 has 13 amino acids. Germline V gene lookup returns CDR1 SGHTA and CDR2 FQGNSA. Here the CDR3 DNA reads TGTGCCAGCAGTACCGACAGGAGATATGGCTATACCTTC. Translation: CASSTDRRYGYTF.

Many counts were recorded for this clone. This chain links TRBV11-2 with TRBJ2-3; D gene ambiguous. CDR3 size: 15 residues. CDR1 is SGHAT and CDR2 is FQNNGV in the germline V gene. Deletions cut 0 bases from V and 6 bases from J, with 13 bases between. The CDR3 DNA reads TGTGCCAGCAGCTTAGACCCTTTGCCCAGGGATACGCAGTATTTT. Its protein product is CASSLDPLPRDTQYF.

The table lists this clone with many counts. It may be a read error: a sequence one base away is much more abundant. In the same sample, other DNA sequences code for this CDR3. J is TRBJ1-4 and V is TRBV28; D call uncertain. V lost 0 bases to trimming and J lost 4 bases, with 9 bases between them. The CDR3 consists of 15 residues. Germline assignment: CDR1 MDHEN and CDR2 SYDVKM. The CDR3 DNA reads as TGTGCCAGCAGTTTATGGCAAGGGAGTAATGAAAAACTGTTTTTT. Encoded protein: CASSLWQGSNEKLFF.

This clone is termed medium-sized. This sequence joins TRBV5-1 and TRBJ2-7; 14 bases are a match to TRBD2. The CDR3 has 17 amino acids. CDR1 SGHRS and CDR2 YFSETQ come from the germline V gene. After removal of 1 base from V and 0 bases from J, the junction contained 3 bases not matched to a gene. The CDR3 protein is CASSLRGLAGASYEQYF. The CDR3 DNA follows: TGCGCCAGCAGCTTGAGGGGACTAGCGGGGGCCTCCTACGAGCAGTACTTC.

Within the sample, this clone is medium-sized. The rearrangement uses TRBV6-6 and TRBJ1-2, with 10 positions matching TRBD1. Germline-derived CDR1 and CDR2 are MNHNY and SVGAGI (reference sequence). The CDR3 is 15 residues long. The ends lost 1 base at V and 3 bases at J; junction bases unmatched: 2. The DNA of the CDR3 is TGTGCCAGCAGTTACTGGACAGGGGGTGACTATGGCTACACCTTC. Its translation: CASSYWTGGDYGYTF.

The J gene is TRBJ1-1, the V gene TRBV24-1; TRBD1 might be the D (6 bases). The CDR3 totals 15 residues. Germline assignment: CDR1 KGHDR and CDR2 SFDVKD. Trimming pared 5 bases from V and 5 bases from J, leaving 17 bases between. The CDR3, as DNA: TGTGCCACCAGTGCCGCGGCGGGGGCGCAGACTGAAGCTTTCTTT. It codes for CATSAAAGAQTEAFF.

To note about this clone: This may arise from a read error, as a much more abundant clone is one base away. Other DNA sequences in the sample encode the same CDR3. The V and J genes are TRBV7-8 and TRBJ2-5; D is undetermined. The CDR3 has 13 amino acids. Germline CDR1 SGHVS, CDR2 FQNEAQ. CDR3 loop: CASLSRSSETQYF. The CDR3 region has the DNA TGTGCCAGCCTCTCTAGATCCTCGGAGACTCAGTACTTC.

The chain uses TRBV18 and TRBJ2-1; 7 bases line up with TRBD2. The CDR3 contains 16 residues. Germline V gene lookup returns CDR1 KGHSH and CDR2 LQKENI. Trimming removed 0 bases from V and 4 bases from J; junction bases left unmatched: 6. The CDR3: CASSPPMGGGYNEQFF. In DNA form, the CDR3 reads TGTGCCAGCTCACCACCGATGGGGGGGGGGTACAATGAGCAGTTCTTC.

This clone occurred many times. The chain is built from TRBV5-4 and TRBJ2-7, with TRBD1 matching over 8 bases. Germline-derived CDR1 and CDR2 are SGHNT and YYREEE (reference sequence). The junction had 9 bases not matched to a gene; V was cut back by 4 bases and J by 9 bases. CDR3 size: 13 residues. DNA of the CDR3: TGTGCCAGCAGCCGTCCAGGGGGCGGTGGGCAGTACTTC. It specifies CASSRPGGGGQYF.

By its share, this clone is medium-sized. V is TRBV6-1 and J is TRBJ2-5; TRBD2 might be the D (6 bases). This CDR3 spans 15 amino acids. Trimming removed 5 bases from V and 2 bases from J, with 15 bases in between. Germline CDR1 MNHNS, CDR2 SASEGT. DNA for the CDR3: TGTGCCAGCAGTTCCACGCCTAGCGTACAAGAGACCCAGTACTTC. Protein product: CASSSTPSVQETQYF.

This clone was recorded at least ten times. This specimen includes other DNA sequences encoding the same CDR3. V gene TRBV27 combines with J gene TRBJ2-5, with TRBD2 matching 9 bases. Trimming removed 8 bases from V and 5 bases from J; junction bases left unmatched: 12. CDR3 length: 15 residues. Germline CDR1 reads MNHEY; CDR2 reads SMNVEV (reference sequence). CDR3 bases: TGTGCCAGCCGACCAGCGGGGGGAATTCGGGAGACCCAGTACTTC. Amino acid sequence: CASRPAGGIRETQYF.

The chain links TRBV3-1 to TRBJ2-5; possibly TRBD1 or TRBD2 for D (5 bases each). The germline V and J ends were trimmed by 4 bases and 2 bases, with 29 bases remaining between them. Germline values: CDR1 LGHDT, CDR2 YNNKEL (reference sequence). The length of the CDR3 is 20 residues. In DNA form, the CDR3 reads TGTGCCAGCAGCCCGCACACCACACTTGGGACCACCAAAAAACAAGAGACCCAGTACTTC. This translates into CASSPHTTLGTTKKQETQYF.

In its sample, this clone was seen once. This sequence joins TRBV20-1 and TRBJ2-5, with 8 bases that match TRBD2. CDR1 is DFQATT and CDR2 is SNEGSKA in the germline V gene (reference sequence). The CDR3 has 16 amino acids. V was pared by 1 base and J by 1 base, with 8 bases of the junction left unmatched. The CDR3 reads CSARVANSGVQETQYF. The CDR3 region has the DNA TGCAGTGCTAGAGTCGCGAATAGCGGGGTCCAAGAGACCCAGTACTTC.

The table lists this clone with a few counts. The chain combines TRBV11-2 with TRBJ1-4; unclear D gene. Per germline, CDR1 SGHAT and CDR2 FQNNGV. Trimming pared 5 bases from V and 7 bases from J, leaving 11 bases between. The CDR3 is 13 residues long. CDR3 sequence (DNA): TGTGCCAGCAGCGCACCTGGGAGTGAAAAACTGTTTTTT. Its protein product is CASSAPGSEKLFF.

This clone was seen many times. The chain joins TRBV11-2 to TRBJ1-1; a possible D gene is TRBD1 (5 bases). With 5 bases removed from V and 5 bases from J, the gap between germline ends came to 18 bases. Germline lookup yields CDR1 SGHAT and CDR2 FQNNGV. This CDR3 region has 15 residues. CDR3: CASSLPPLGGTEAFF. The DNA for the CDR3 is TGTGCCAGCAGCCTCCCCCCGTTGGGGGGGACTGAAGCTTTCTTT.

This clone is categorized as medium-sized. CDR3 in amino acids: CASSEEAVSTIYF. DNA for the CDR3: TGTGCCAGCAGTGAAGAGGCAGTCAGCACCATATATTTT. The rearrangement links TRBV6-1 to TRBJ1-3; D ambiguous. Germline values: CDR1 MNHNS, CDR2 SASEGT. Trimming shortened V by 1 base and J by 9 bases, and 10 bases separated the two germline ends. The CDR3 is made up of 13 amino acids.

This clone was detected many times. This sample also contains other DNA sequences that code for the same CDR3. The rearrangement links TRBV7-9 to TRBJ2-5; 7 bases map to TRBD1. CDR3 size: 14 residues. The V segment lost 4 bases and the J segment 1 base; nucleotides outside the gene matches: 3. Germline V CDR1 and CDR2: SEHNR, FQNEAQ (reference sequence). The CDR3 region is CASSSGTVQETQYF. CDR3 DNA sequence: TGTGCCAGCAGCTCGGGGACAGTCCAAGAGACCCAGTACTTC.

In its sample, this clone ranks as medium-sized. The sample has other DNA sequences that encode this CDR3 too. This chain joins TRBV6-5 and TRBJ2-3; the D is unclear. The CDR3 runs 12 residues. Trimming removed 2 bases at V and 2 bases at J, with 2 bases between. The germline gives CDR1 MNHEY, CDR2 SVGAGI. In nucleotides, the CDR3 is TGTGCCAGCAGTTACGACACAGATACGCAGTATTTT. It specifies CASSYDTDTQYF.

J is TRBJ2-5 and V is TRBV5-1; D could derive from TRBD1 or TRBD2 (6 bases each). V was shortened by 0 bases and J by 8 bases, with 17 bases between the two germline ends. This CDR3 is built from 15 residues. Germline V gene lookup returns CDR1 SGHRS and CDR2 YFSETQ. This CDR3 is CASSLVVGGAYTQYF. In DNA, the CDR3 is TGCGCCAGCAGCTTGGTAGTGGGGGGCGCGTATACCCAGTACTTC. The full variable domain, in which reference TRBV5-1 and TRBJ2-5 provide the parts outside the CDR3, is KAGVTQTPRYLIKTRGQQVTLSCSPISGHRSVSWYQQTPGQGLQFLFEYFSETQRNKGNFPGRFSGRQFSNSRSEMNVSTLELGDSALYLCASSLVVGGAYTQYFGPGTRLLVL.

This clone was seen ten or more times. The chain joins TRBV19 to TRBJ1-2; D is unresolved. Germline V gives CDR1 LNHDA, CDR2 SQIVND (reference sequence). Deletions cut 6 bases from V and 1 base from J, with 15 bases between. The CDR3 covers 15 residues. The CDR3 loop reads CASRGLDLFNYGYTF. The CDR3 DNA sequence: TGTGCCAGTAGAGGACTTGACCTGTTTAACTATGGCTACACCTTC.

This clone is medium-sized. The CDR3 nucleotides are TGTGCCAGCAGGAGCATGGGGGCGGGGGCCTCCTACGAGCAGTACTTC. Protein product: CASRSMGAGASYEQYF. This chain uses TRBV6-1 with TRBJ2-7; tentatively, D is TRBD2 (7 bases). The CDR3 is made up of 16 amino acids. The germline V and J ends were trimmed by 6 bases and 0 bases, with 18 bases remaining between them. Per the germline V gene, CDR1 is MNHNS and CDR2 is SASEGT.

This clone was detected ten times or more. CDR3 nucleotide sequence: TGTGCCAGCTCACTAGGCAGGAACACTGAAGCTTTCTTT. This encodes CASSLGRNTEAFF. The chain recombines TRBV18 with TRBJ1-1; D unclear. Per germline, CDR1 KGHSH and CDR2 LQKENI. V lost 4 bases and J lost 1, with 7 bases in between. The CDR3 is made up of 13 amino acids.